This T cell receptor (beta chain) was captured by sequencing in a study of blood T cell repertoires in COVID-19. Background on the study: The United States, Italy and Spain supplied acute and convalescent COVID-19 samples.

Original analysis: Estimated nucleated cell counts came from reference gene primer amplification. Libraries were prepared by immunoSEQ multiplex PCR; TCRdb keeps only in-frame clonotypes and omits some of them. V, J and clone size are taken as reported in that table, and D and trimming were inferred from the DNA itself. The sample shows almost 250,000 clones, around 88% of them seen only once. Participants' own reports of clinical history determined their cohort assignment. Recovered status in Cohort 3 required two negative PCRs, clearance, or symptom resolution. Germline CDR1 is SGHTA and CDR2 is FQGNSA. Trimming removed 2 bases at V and 8 bases at J, with 6 bases between. The CDR3 consists of 11 residues. This clone was detected once.

Sequenced input: PBMCs or T cells enriched from blood (not recorded which). V and J are TRBV7-2 and TRBJ1-1; D gene unclear. This receptor was taken from a woman aged 25 to 39 who had recovered from COVID-19. CDR3 loop: CASSLFSEAFF. CDR3 coding DNA: TGTGCCAGCAGCTTATTCTCCGAAGCTTTCTTT.